This T cell receptor (beta chain) was recovered during a study of cytomegalovirus exposure and HLA in healthy donors. Across the whole study: Within the Caucasian-associated ancestry cluster were more than 75% of the roughly 400 genotyped donors. Findings and limits, study-wide: The study listed 164 cytomegalovirus-associated TCR beta chains.

Germline lookup yields CDR1 SGHTA and CDR2 FQGNSA. Trimming removed 1 base from V and 3 bases from J, with 12 bases in between. The CDR3 is 15 residues long. 13 Jbeta primers and 60 Vbeta primers were used for the PCR. Measured with immunoSEQ multiplex PCR; TCRdb has only the in-frame clones, and not every one. This sample's clone table lists fewer than 150,000 clones. Concerning this clone: Its antigen remains unknown.

The chain couples TRBV7-2 to TRBJ1-2, with TRBD1 as a possible D gene (5 bases). The origin of this receptor is an older woman in good health and CMV-seronegative. The specimen was PBMCs. Here the CDR3 reads CASSLDLGLYYGYTF. CDR3 bases: TGTGCCAGCAGCTTAGACCTGGGACTGTACTATGGCTACACCTTC.